Each of the 5 T cell receptor beta chains below was sequenced from the same sample in a study of PD-L1 blockade in urothelial cancer. Method: immunoSEQ multiplex PCR; TCRdb's copy keeps in-frame clones and lacks some. The sample shows 65,000 to 85,000 clones, around 93% of them seen only once. The time point is: peripheral blood 6 weeks after treatment start. Sequencing used PBMCs, obtained around atezolizumab (anti-PD-L1) treatment. The receptors derive from a woman aged 80 or over with urothelial cancer.

The gene calls are TRBV11-1 and TRBJ1-2, with 10 bases aligning to TRBD1. Germline-derived CDR1 and CDR2 are SGHAT and FQDESV (reference sequence). The length of the CDR3 is 16 residues. V shed 3 bases and J 4 bases; nucleotides not matched to a gene: 8. The chain's CDR3 is CASSFNPGQGLYGYTF. The DNA for the CDR3 is TGTGCCAGCAGCTTCAACCCGGGACAGGGGCTCTATGGCTACACCTTC.

The V and J genes are TRBV2 and TRBJ2-3; no firm D call. The CDR3 spans 15 residues. Germline loops: CDR1 SNHLY, CDR2 FYNNEI. Trimming pared 6 bases from V and 4 bases from J, leaving 17 bases between. As DNA, the CDR3 is TGTGCCAGCAGCGGAGACGCCGTGAGCTCAGATACGCAGTATTTT. Its protein is CASSGDAVSSDTQYF.

The J gene is TRBJ1-1, the V gene TRBV28; D remains unclear. This CDR3 comprises 14 residues. Germline-derived CDR1 and CDR2 are MDHEN and SYDVKM. Deletions cut 2 bases from V and 2 bases from J, with 9 bases between. The CDR3 DNA follows: TGTGCCAGCAGTTTACCCAGGCGTAACACTGAAGCTTTCTTT. Protein product: CASSLPRRNTEAFF.

DNA of the CDR3: TGTGCCAGCAGCCTCTACGGACTAGCGGGAGGCTCCTACGAGCAGTACTTC. It encodes CASSLYGLAGGSYEQYF. This chain connects TRBV4-2 to TRBJ2-7; 14 nucleotides match TRBD2. CDR3 length: 17 amino acids. Germline trimming cut 4 bases from V and 0 bases from J; bases unmatched to any gene: 5. Looked up from germline, CDR1 is LGHNA and CDR2 is YNFKEQ.

The rearrangement joins TRBV11-3 to TRBJ2-2, with 7 bases fitting TRBD1. Germline values: CDR1 SGHNT, CDR2 YENEEA. V trimming: 5 bases; J trimming: 6 bases; junction bases outside the gene matches: 9. This CDR3 contains 15 residues. This chain's CDR3 is CASSLRQGTAGELFF. CDR3 coding DNA: TGTGCCAGCAGCCTCAGACAGGGAACGGCCGGGGAGCTGTTTTTT.